This T cell receptor beta chain was recovered during a study of response to subunit inactivated influenza vaccine (dated by TCRdb to between 2018 and 2020). Turning to the overall study: The study used deep quantitative T cell receptor repertoire profiling to track responses to a trivalent subunit inactivated influenza vaccine.

This clonotype was counted at least ten times. Its antigen remains unidentified. No much larger clonotype is one base removed from it; base qualities were not supplied. Trimming takes 4 bases off V and 8 bases off J; junction bases not matched to a gene: 11. CDR1 is given as MRHNA and CDR2 as SNTAGT, both from the germline V gene. From the cysteine up to the phenylalanine, the CDR3 has a length of 15 residues. Of all the DNA, just the CDR3 is kept, 45 bases in frame from base 1. Libraries were built with RT-PCR. The run used an Illumina HiSeq 2500. The public reads were reprocessed in TCRdb via fastp at Q25 and MiXCR, keeping in-frame beta chains. Duplicate CDR3 protein sequences are folded into a single record with the most common DNA and genes. This sample comprises 500,000 to 650,000 distinct CDR3 sequences, 7.6% of them detected only once. The ten top clones hold 10% to 15% of the sample. General study outcomes and caveats: The authors suggested that each seasonal influenza vaccination may recruit only a limited number of new T cells.

Recombination linked TRBV6-4 to TRBJ1-2, with 9 bases aligning to TRBD1. The receptor's source is a man aged 45 to 70 who received an inactivated influenza vaccine. Donor details come from another sample of the same person, matched by shared clones. Here the sequenced sample was PBMCs from blood, taken roughly 24 months after vaccination. The CDR3 corresponds to CASSVQTGGAEGYTF. The DNA sequence reads TGTGCCAGCAGTGTACAAACAGGGGGCGCGGAAGGCTACACCTTC.